This TCR beta chain was identified in a study of T cell responses to AZD1222 COVID-19 vaccine. Germline V gives CDR1 LGHNA, CDR2 YSLEER. V shed 0 bases and J 4 bases; nucleotides not matched to a gene: 6. The CDR3 sequence is 17 residues long. Repertoires were generated with immunoSEQ multiplex PCR, while TCRdb's copy carries only in-frame clones and drops some. The profile shows 55,000 to 85,000 clones, roughly 84% of them singletons. About this clone: The antigen is undetermined.

Notes on the study in general: The sample set comprised mostly white British donors with more females, and clonal diversity was possibly underestimated.

The chain joins TRBV4-3 to TRBJ2-2; 9 nucleotides agree with TRBD2. The input for sequencing was peripheral blood, taken on day 0 of AZD1222 vaccination. This receptor was obtained from an adult in good health. CDR3 DNA sequence: TGCGCCAGCAGCCAAGATGGCCCAGCGGGGGGCACCGGGGAGCTGTTTTTT. Protein sequence: CASSQDGPAGGTGELFF.